Included here is one T cell receptor beta chain sequence, with context. The V gene end was trimmed by 3 bases and the J gene end by 1 base; junction bases not matched to a gene: 10. This CDR3 spans 17 amino acids. Looked up from germline, CDR1 is SGHNT and CDR2 is YYREEE (reference sequence). Amplification used 60 Vbeta primers and 13 Jbeta primers. Only in-frame clones appear in the TCRdb table, and some are missing; sequencing was by immunoSEQ multiplex PCR. Here the sample spans about 59,000 clones, under 80% being singletons. The data were obtained in a study of cytomegalovirus exposure and HLA in healthy donors. Across the study: HLA-typed donors were the source of 82 million or so unique TCRs, which an early data release held.

This sequence joins TRBV5-4 and TRBJ1-3, with 7 bases identical to TRBD1. The clonotype comes from a man between 25 and 39 years old in good health and CMV-seropositive. Sequences were obtained from PBMCs. Here the CDR3 DNA reads TGTGCCAGCAGCTCAGGGGGGAGAAGTCCGTCTGGAAACACCATATATTTT. It is translated as CASSSGGRSPSGNTIYF.